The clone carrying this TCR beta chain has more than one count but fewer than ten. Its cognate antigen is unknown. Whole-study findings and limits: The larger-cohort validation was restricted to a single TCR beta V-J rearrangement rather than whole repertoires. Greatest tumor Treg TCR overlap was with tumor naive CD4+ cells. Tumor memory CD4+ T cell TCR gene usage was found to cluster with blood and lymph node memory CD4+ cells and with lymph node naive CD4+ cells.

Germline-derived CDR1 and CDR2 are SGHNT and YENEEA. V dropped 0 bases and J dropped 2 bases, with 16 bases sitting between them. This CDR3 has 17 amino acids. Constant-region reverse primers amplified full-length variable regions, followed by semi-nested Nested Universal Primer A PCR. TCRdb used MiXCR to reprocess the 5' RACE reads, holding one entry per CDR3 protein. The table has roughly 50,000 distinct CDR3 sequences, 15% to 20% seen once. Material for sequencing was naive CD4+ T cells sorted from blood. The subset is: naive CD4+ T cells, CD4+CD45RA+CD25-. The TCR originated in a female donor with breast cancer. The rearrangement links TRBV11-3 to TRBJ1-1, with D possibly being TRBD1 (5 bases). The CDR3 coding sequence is TGTGCCAGCAGCTTAGAAAGGGGTTGGGTCCTTAACACTGAAGCTTTCTTT. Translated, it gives CASSLERGWVLNTEAFF. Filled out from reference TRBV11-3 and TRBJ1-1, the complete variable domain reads EAGVVQSPRYKIIEKKQPVAFWCNPISGHNTLYWYLQNLGQGPELLIRYENEEAVDDSQLPKDRFSAERLKGVDSTLKIQPAELGDSAVYLCASSLERGWVLNTEAFFGQGTRLTVV.